Detailed here is one T cell receptor (beta chain). The antigen it recognizes is unknown. It has no much larger one-base neighbor in the sample; base qualities were not kept. The data stem from a study of post-analysis software for immune sequencing data (dated by TCRdb to about 2015). Regarding the research as a whole: Disease courses on record covered relapsing-remitting, secondary progressive and progressive-relapsing multiple sclerosis, though some patients had no subtype annotation. The multiple sclerosis patient repertoires were compared with 11 previously published healthy control repertoires from donors aged 6 to 25 years. A subset of samples was prepared in parallel using single-end sample barcoding, then pooled and co-amplified after Illumina adapter ligation.

Between the V and J ends, shortened by 6 bases and 4 bases respectively, the junction contains 14 bases. CDR1 and CDR2 are read off the germline V gene (reference sequence) as DFQATT and SNEGSKA. Spanning cysteine to phenylalanine, the CDR3 consists of 13 amino acids. Solely the CDR3 DNA is kept, with 39 bases framed from the first base. The library was generated by PCR. Sequencing relied on an Illumina HiSeq 2500. To reduce PCR and sequencing biases, unique molecular identifiers were incorporated into the TCR beta cDNA libraries. Roughly 0.5 million cDNA molecules were obtained per 1 to 10 million input T cells, so each molecule approximated one T cell. The patient libraries were prepared and sequenced using the same protocol as the earlier healthy control dataset. Within a given batch, samples were prepared together, multiplexed and sequenced on the same HiSeq lane. The paper's data handling went like this. MIGEC was used to process the raw barcoded reads, and molecular identifier groups with only a single read were discarded before consensus assembly and CDR3 extraction. VDJtools was used for post-analysis of the clonotype tables, with diversity normalized by down-sampling every dataset to the smallest sample size. Repertoire overlap clustering matched CDR3 amino acid but not nucleotide sequences to correct batch-related cross-sample contamination. TCRdb applied fastp at Q25 and MiXCR to the public reads, then kept only in-frame beta chains. Each entry merges the rows of one CDR3 protein and shows their most common DNA and genes. What appears here as the V and J calls and clone size reflects TCRdb's work, not the paper's. This sample has about 820,000 distinct CDR3 sequences in its table, and roughly half of those were observed once. The ten largest make up roughly 4.4% of the sample.

To demonstrate the VDJtools post-analysis software, TCR beta repertoires were profiled from the peripheral blood of about 14 young patients with multiple sclerosis. The patients with multiple sclerosis were children and adolescents between about 6 and 15 years of age. General study outcomes and caveats: The multiple sclerosis patient group was slightly younger than the control group. Normalized Chao1 diversity was significantly lower in multiple sclerosis patients than controls, suggesting substantial peripheral T-cell clonal expansion. Significantly higher frequencies in patients than in controls were found for roughly 5 TRBV segments, including TRBV5-6, TRBV5-1 and TRBV20-1. When samples were clustered directly using the F measure, samples prepared in the same batch co-clustered strongly, which prompted a batch-effect correction.

This clonotype was sampled from a girl aged 5-17 years with multiple sclerosis. The chain was built from TRBV20-1 and TRBJ2-3, with a weak D call of TRBD2 (6 bases match). The sequencing input was blood. The CDR3 in this case is CSAHLAGSDTQYF. The DNA sequence follows: TGCAGTGCCCACCTTGCGGGATCAGATACGCAGTATTTT.